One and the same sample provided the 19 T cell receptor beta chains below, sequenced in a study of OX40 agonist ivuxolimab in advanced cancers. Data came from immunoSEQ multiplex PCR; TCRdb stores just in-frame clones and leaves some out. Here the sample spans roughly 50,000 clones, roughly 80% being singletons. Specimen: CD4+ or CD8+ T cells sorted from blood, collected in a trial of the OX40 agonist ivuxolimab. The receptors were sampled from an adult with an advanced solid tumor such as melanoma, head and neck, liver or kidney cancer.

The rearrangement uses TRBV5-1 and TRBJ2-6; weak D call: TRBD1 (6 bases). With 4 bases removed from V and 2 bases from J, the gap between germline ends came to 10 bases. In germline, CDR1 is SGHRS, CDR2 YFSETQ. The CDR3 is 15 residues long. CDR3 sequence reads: CASSDPGAGANVLTF. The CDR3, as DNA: TGCGCCAGCAGCGATCCAGGGGCTGGGGCCAACGTCCTGACTTTC.

The CDR3 nucleotides read TGTGCCAGCGGGGAAAGGCCAGATACGCAGTATTTT. Residues: CASGERPDTQYF. The V call is TRBV2, the J call TRBJ2-3, with D unclear. Between the trimmed V and J ends, which lost 8 bases and 4 bases, there was a span of 10 bases. The CDR3 runs 12 residues. Germline V gene data show CDR1 as SNHLY and CDR2 as FYNNEI.

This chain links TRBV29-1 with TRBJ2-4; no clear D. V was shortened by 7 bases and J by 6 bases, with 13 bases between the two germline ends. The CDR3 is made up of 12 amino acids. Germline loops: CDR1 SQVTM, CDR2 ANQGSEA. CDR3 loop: CSALIGGNIQYF. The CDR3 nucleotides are TGCAGCGCCCTGATTGGCGGAAACATTCAGTACTTC.

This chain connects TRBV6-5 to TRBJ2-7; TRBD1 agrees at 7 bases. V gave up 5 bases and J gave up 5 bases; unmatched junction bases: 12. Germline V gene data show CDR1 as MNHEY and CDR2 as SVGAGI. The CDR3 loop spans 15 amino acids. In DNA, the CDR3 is TGTGCCAGCAGTCCCCGCCGAACAGGGGACCACGAGCAGTACTTC. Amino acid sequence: CASSPRRTGDHEQYF.

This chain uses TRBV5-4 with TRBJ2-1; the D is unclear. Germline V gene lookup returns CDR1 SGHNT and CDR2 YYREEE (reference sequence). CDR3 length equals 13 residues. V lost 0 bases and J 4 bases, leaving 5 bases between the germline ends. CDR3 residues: CASSLEQYNEQFF. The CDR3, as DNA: TGTGCCAGCAGCTTGGAACAGTACAATGAGCAGTTCTTC.

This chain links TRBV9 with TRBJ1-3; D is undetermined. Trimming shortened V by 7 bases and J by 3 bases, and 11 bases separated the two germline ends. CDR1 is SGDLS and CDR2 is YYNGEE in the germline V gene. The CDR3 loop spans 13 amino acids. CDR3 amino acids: CASGNRNGNTIYF. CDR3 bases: TGTGCCAGCGGAAACAGAAATGGAAACACCATATATTTT.

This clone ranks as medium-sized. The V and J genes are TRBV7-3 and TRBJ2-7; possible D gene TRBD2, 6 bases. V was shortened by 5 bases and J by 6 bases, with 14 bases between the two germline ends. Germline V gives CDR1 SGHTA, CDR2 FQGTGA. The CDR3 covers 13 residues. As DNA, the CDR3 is TGTGCCAGCAGCCTCGATAGGGGAGGCGAGCAGTACTTC. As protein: CASSLDRGGEQYF. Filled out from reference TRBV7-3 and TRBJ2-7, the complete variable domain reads GAGVSQTPSNKVTEKGKYVELRCDPISGHTALYWYRQSLGQGPEFLIYFQGTGAADDSGLPNDRFFAVRPEGSVSTLKIQRTERGDSAVYLCASSLDRGGEQYFGPGTRLTVT.

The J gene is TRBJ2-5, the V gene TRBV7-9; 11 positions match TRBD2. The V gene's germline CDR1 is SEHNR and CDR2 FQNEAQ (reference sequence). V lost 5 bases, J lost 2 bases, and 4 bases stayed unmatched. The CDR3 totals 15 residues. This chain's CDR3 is CASSTLAGGQETQYF. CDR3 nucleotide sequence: TGTGCCAGCAGCACGCTAGCGGGGGGACAAGAGACCCAGTACTTC.

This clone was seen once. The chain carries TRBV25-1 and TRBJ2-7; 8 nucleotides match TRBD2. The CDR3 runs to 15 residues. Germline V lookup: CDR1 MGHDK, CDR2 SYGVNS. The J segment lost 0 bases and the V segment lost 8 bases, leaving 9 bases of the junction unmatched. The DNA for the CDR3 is TGTGCCAGCGGAGTCGGGGGGGCCGGCTCCTACGAGCAGTACTTC. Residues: CASGVGGAGSYEQYF.

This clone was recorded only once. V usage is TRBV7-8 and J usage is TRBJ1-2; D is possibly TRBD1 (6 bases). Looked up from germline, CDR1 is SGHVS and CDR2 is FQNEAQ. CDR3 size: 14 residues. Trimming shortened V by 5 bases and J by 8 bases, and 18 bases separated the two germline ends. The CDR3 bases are TGTGCCAGCAGCCGCGGGGGCAGTGCTGGGGGCTACACCTTC. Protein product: CASSRGGSAGGYTF. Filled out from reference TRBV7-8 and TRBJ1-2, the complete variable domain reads GAGVSQSPRYKVAKRGQDVALRCDPISGHVSLFWYQQALGQGPEFLTYFQNEAQLDKSGLPSDRFFAERPEGSVSTLKIQRTQQEDSAVYLCASSRGGSAGGYTFGSGTRLTVV.

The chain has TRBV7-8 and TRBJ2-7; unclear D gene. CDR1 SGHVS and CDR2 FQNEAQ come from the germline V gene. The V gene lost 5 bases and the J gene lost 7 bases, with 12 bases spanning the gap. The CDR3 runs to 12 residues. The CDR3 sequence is CASSPHLWEQYF. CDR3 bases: TGTGCCAGCAGCCCCCACCTTTGGGAGCAGTACTTC.

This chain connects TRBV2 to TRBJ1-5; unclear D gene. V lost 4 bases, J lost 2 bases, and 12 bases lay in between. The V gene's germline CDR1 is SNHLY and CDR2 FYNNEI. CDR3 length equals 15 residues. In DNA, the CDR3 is TGTGCCAGCAGTGGGGGAGCCATGGGCAATCAGCCCCAGCATTTT. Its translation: CASSGGAMGNQPQHF.

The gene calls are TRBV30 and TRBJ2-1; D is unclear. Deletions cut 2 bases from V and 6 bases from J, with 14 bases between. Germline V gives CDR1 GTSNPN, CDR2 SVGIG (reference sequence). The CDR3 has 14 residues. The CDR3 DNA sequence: TGTGCCTGGAGTAGGTATGGAGATGCCAATGAGCAGTTCTTC. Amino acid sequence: CAWSRYGDANEQFF.

CDR3 in DNA: TGTGCCAGCAGCTTAGGGAGGGAGCAAGAAGCTTTCTTT. Translating it yields CASSLGREQEAFF. The genes are TRBV11-3 and TRBJ1-1, with D uncertain. V was clipped by 1 base and J by 8 bases, with 11 bases between them. The CDR3 runs 13 residues. The germline V gene encodes CDR1 SGHNT and CDR2 YENEEA.

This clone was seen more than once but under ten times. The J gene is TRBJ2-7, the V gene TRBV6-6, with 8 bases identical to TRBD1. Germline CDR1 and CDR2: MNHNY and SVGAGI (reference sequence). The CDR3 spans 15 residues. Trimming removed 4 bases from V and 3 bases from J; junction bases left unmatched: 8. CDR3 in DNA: TGTGCCAGCAGTTTCGGACAGGGATTCTTCTACGAGCAGTACTTC. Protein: CASSFGQGFFYEQYF.

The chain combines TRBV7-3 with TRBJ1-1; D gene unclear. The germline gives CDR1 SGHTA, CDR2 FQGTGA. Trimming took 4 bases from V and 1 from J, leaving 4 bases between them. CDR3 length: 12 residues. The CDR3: CASSSQNTEAFF. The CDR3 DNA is TGTGCCAGCAGCTCCCAGAACACTGAAGCTTTCTTT.

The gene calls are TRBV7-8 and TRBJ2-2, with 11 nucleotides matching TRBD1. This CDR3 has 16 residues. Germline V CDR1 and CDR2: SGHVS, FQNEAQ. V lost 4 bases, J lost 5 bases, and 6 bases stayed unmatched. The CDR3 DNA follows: TGTGCCAGCAGCTCTCTGGGACAGGGGGGGACCGGGGAGCTGTTTTTT. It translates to CASSSLGQGGTGELFF.

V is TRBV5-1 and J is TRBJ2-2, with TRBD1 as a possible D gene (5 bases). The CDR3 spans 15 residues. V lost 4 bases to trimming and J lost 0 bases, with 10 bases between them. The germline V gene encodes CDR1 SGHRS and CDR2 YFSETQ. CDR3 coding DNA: TGCGCCAGCAGCGAAAACAGGCCGAACACCGGGGAGCTGTTTTTT. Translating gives CASSENRPNTGELFF. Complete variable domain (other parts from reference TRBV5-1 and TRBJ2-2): KAGVTQTPRYLIKTRGQQVTLSCSPISGHRSVSWYQQTPGQGLQFLFEYFSETQRNKGNFPGRFSGRQFSNSRSEMNVSTLELGDSALYLCASSENRPNTGELFFGEGSRLTVL.

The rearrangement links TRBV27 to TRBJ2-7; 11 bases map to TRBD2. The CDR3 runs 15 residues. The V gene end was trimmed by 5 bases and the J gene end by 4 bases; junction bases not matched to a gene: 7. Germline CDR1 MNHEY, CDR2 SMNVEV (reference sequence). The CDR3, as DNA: TGTGCCAGCAGTGTACTAGCGGGGGATTTTTACGAGCAGTACTTC. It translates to CASSVLAGDFYEQYF.